This T cell receptor beta chain stems from a study of response to subunit inactivated influenza vaccine. One entry per CDR3 protein results from TCRdb running MiXCR on the RT-PCR reads. The sample holds about 700,000 distinct CDR3 sequences, about 15% seen once. Study conclusions and caveats: A suggestion made by the authors is that each seasonal influenza vaccination recruits few new T cells.

This CDR3 has 15 amino acids. Losses at the gene ends were 4 bases for V and 0 bases for J; bases not matched to a gene: 6. This clonotype was seen only a few times. The antigen is undetermined. The receptor's source is a man aged 50 to 60 who received an inactivated influenza vaccine. This specimen was PBMCs from blood, taken 14 to 15 days before vaccination. The chain joins TRBV12-3 or TRBV12-4 to TRBJ2-7; 7 bases map to TRBD1. The CDR3 protein is CASSSPRTGSYEQYF. CDR3 DNA sequence: TGTGCCAGCAGTTCACCCCGGACAGGCTCCTACGAGCAGTACTTC.